The rows below give T cell receptor beta chains drawn from one sample of a study of Ad26.COV2.S vaccination and SARS-CoV-2 variants. Assay: immunoSEQ multiplex PCR; the TCRdb copy retains only in-frame clones and omits some. The table has 300,000 to 450,000 clones, roughly 84% seen once. The sample consisted of peripheral blood, taken in a trial of Ad26.COV2.S vaccine versus placebo. These TCRs come from a person between 18 and 60 years old who received the Ad26.COV2.S COVID-19 vaccine or a placebo. The CDR3 runs from the conserved cysteine through the conserved F or W. The D gene is left open where the match is weak. Where a row states a size, it is once, few, many or the class of an expanded clone; other rows omit it.

clone size,D gene,J gene,V gene,CDR3 protein,CDR3 DNA
.,.,TRBJ2-3,TRBV6-4,CASKVEDLSTDTQYF,TGTGCCAGCAAGGTAGAAGACCTTAGCACAGATACGCAGTATTTT
.,.,TRBJ1-5,TRBV5-6,CASSRGTNSNQPQHF,TGTGCCAGCAGTCGGGGTACCAATAGCAATCAGCCCCAGCATTTT
few,.,TRBJ1-2,TRBV19,CASKVVGPNGYGYTF,TGTGCCAGTAAGGTAGTAGGACCTAACGGCTATGGCTACACCTTC
.,TRBD2,TRBJ2-1,TRBV7-2,CASSLFVAGVEQFF,TGTGCCAGCAGCTTATTTGTAGCGGGAGTTGAGCAGTTCTTC
few,TRBD1,TRBJ1-1,TRBV7-9,CASSFTAGTAIYTEAFF,TGTGCCAGCAGCTTTACGGCCGGGACAGCCATATACACTGAAGCTTTCTTT
.,.,TRBJ2-2,TRBV11-3,CASSLSGIHTGELFF,TGTGCCAGCAGCTTGTCCGGGATACACACCGGGGAGCTGTTTTTT
.,TRBD2,TRBJ2-7,TRBV4-1,CASSQGRASGSSYEQYF,TGCGCCAGCAGCCAAGGGAGGGCTAGCGGGTCCTCCTACGAGCAGTACTTC
once,.,TRBJ1-2,TRBV12-3/TRBV12-4,CASTQRDSYGYTF,TGTGCCAGCACCCAAAGAGACAGCTATGGCTACACCTTC
few,.,TRBJ1-5,TRBV5-8,CASSLAVGSFRNQPQHF,TGTGCCAGCAGCTTGGCGGTCGGCAGTTTTAGGAATCAGCCCCAGCATTTT
.,.,TRBJ2-5,TRBV7-9,CASSLEASAQETQYF,TGTGCCAGCAGCTTAGAAGCGTCAGCCCAGGAGACCCAGTACTTC
.,.,TRBJ2-2,TRBV7-2,CASSFSNRVLGTGELFF,TGTGCCAGCAGCTTTTCGAACAGGGTCTTGGGCACCGGGGAGCTGTTTTTT
.,.,TRBJ2-5,TRBV5-4,CASSSYSDQETQYF,TGTGCCAGCAGCAGTTACAGCGACCAAGAGACCCAGTACTTC
.,TRBD1,TRBJ2-7,TRBV12-3/TRBV12-4,CASTLTGGDEQYF,TGTGCCAGCACCCTCACAGGGGGCGACGAGCAGTACTTC
.,.,TRBJ2-7,TRBV25-1,CASSGGASYEQYF,TGTGCCAGCAGTGGGGGGGCCTCCTACGAGCAGTACTTC
.,TRBD2,TRBJ2-2,TRBV4-3,CASRGLAGEPGELFF,TGCGCCAGCAGAGGACTAGCGGGAGAGCCCGGGGAGCTGTTTTTT
.,.,TRBJ2-7,TRBV7-9,CASSLGAGEGAYEQYF,TGTGCCAGCAGCTTAGGGGCAGGGGAAGGAGCCTACGAGCAGTACTTC
.,.,TRBJ2-3,TRBV1,CTSSQETSEHTDTQYF,TGCACCAGCAGCCAAGAGACTAGCGAACACACAGATACGCAGTATTTT
.,.,TRBJ2-1,TRBV10-3,CAISGRDAYNEQFF,TGTGCCATCAGCGGCCGAGACGCCTACAATGAGCAGTTCTTC
.,.,TRBJ2-5,TRBV5-5,CASSLASPETQYF,TGTGCCAGCAGCTTGGCCTCGCCAGAGACCCAGTACTTC
many,.,TRBJ2-1,TRBV5-1,CASSLASDSRYNEQFF,TGCGCCAGCAGCTTGGCTAGCGATTCCCGCTACAATGAGCAGTTCTTC
.,.,TRBJ2-5,TRBV15,CATSQGREQETQYF,TGTGCCACCTCACAGGGAAGGGAGCAAGAGACCCAGTACTTC
.,TRBD1,TRBJ2-5,TRBV28,CASSSTGVGETQYF,TGTGCCAGCAGTTCGACAGGGGTGGGGGAGACCCAGTACTTC
.,.,TRBJ2-7,TRBV7-9,CASSYPTRGYEQYF,TGTGCCAGCAGCTACCCAACTAGGGGCTACGAGCAGTACTTC
.,.,TRBJ1-1,TRBV5-4,CASSFRGPNTEAFF,TGTGCCAGCAGCTTCAGGGGACCGAACACTGAAGCTTTCTTT
.,.,TRBJ1-1,TRBV10-3,CAIRQGNTEAFF,TGTGCCATCAGACAGGGGAACACTGAAGCTTTCTTT
once,TRBD2,TRBJ2-2,TRBV4-1,CASSLSSGGKTGELFF,TGCGCCAGCAGCTTATCTAGCGGGGGGAAGACCGGGGAGCTGTTTTTT
.,.,TRBJ2-3,TRBV29-1,CSVELVVGAASDTQYF,TGCAGCGTTGAATTAGTGGTAGGGGCAGCATCAGATACGCAGTATTTT
.,.,TRBJ2-1,TRBV5-1,CASSHPRQGRDNNEQFF,TGCGCCAGCAGCCACCCGAGGCAGGGGCGTGACAACAATGAGCAGTTCTTC
.,.,TRBJ2-1,TRBV4-3,CASSQGIGALGDNEQFF,TGCGCCAGCAGCCAGGGTATAGGGGCCCTTGGCGACAATGAGCAGTTCTTC
.,TRBD2,TRBJ2-2,TRBV27,CASLGGRASGELFF,TGTGCCAGCCTCGGCGGGAGGGCCTCCGGGGAGCTGTTTTTT
.,TRBD1,TRBJ1-1,TRBV6-6,CASSYSEGADTEAFF,TGTGCCAGCAGTTACTCGGAGGGGGCGGACACTGAAGCTTTCTTT
.,.,TRBJ2-2,TRBV5-5,CASSLSGLSLGTGELFF,TGTGCCAGCAGCTTGTCCGGACTTAGTCTCGGAACCGGGGAGCTGTTTTTT
.,.,TRBJ2-7,TRBV18,CASSPLGHGTYEQYF,TGTGCCAGCTCACCCCTGGGTCATGGAACCTACGAGCAGTACTTC